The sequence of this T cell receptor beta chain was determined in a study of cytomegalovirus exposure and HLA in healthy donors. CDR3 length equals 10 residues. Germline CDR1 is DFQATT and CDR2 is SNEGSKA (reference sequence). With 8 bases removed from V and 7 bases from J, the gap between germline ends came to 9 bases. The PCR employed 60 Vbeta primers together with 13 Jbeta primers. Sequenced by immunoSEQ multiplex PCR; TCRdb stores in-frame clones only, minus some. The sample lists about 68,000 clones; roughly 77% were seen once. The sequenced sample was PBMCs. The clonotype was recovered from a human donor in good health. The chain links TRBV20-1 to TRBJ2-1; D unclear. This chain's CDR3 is CSPTENEQFF. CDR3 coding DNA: TGCAGTCCCACGGAGAATGAGCAGTTCTTC.